The source of this T cell receptor beta chain is a study of blood T cell repertoires in COVID-19. Whole-study context: In each case, the material was cDNA or gDNA derived from T cells, B-cell-depleted T cells, or PBMCs.

The CDR3 extends over 16 amino acids. CDR1 is MGHRA, CDR2 YSYEKL, per germline. Deletions cut 0 bases from V and 0 bases from J, with 12 bases between. Generated by immunoSEQ multiplex PCR, the TCRdb table keeps only in-frame clones and is missing some. In the table there are some 100,000 clones, almost 90% of which are singletons. Material: peripheral blood. The sequence was obtained from a man between 50 and 59 years old with COVID-19, enrolled during active disease. This chain uses TRBV4-1 with TRBJ2-7, with D possibly TRBD1 on 5 matching bases. CDR3 sequence reads: CASSQERQRSSYEQYF. The CDR3 nucleotides are TGCGCCAGCAGCCAAGAAAGACAGAGGAGCTCCTACGAGCAGTACTTC.